This T cell receptor beta chain originates from a study of blood T cell repertoires in COVID-19. In the study's own analysis: Amplification with reference gene primers provided the estimates of nucleated cell counts. Method: immunoSEQ multiplex PCR; TCRdb's copy keeps in-frame clones and lacks some. V and J calls and clone size are given by that table; D and trimming were obtained from the DNA. Among tens of thousands of clones listed, roughly 80% were seen once. The junction had 10 bases not matched to a gene; V was cut back by 4 bases and J by 4 bases. The CDR3 is made up of 18 amino acids. The V gene's germline CDR1 is SGHRS and CDR2 YFSETQ.

This receptor was identified in a man at least 80 years old with acute or convalescent COVID-19. This rearrangement joins TRBV5-1 to TRBJ2-5, with 16 nucleotides matching TRBD2. Material: peripheral blood. In DNA, the CDR3 is TGCGCCAGCAGCATAGGGACTAGCGGGGGGGCCCGAAGAGAGACCCAGTACTTC. It is translated as CASSIGTSGGARRETQYF.